These 27 T cell receptor beta chains came from one sample sequenced in a study of lymphopenia after photon versus proton radiotherapy. Clones were read by immunoSEQ multiplex PCR, and TCRdb kept only the in-frame ones, dropping some. The repertoire holds 150,000 to 200,000 clones, with about 88% as singletons. The source material was peripheral blood, sampled from a patient treated with photon-based radiotherapy. These receptor sequences come from a man aged 45 to 65 with gastric cancer.

The chain is built from TRBV25-1 and TRBJ2-1; either TRBD1 or TRBD2 may supply D (5 bases each). Deletions cut 6 bases from V and 2 bases from J, with 14 bases between. Germline CDR1 is MGHDK and CDR2 is SYGVNS. The CDR3 spans 15 residues. DNA of the CDR3: TGTGCCAGCAGCCGCCCGGGGCAGACCTACAATGAGCAGTTCTTC. Its protein is CASSRPGQTYNEQFF.

The V and J genes are TRBV19 and TRBJ2-2, with 8 bases aligning to TRBD1. Germline loops: CDR1 LNHDA, CDR2 SQIVND (reference sequence). CDR3 size: 15 residues. The trim removed 4 bases at V and 4 bases at J, leaving 5 bases unmatched. CDR3 sequence: CASSSQGATTGELFF. As DNA, the CDR3 is TGTGCCAGTAGTAGTCAGGGGGCGACCACCGGGGAGCTGTTTTTT.

In nucleotides, the CDR3 is TGTGCCAGCAGTTTTTTGACGGCGGGGCGGCATGGCTACACCTTC. Translated, it gives CASSFLTAGRHGYTF. This chain uses TRBV27 with TRBJ1-2, with D maybe TRBD1 (5 bases). The CDR3 sequence is 15 residues long. Trimming left V 3 bases short and J 6 bases short, with 17 bases between. CDR1 and CDR2 from the germline V gene are MNHEY and SMNVEV (reference sequence).

V gene TRBV5-5 combines with J gene TRBJ1-2, with D possibly TRBD1 on 5 matching bases. The length of the CDR3 is 16 residues. CDR1 and CDR2 (germline): SGHKS, YYEKEE (reference sequence). Trimming pared 0 bases from V and 0 bases from J, leaving 12 bases between. In DNA form, the CDR3 reads TGTGCCAGCAGCTTGGGGCAGGGATCGGCTAACTATGGCTACACCTTC. Translated, it gives CASSLGQGSANYGYTF.

V gene TRBV6-5 combines with J gene TRBJ2-3, with 11 nucleotides matching TRBD2. Germline V gene data show CDR1 as MNHEY and CDR2 as SVGAGI. The CDR3 sequence is 16 residues long. Trimming removed 3 bases from V and 5 bases from J; junction bases left unmatched: 7. CDR3 sequence reads: CASSYVLAGAIDTQYF. DNA for the CDR3: TGTGCCAGCAGTTATGTACTAGCGGGAGCCATAGATACGCAGTATTTT.

This clone has just a few counts. The same CDR3 can be traced to other DNA sequences in this sample. The V gene is TRBV7-9, the J gene TRBJ2-3; D not certain. This CDR3 has 12 residues. The V and J ends lost 5 bases and 0 bases respectively, with 3 bases between them. Germline values: CDR1 SEHNR, CDR2 FQNEAQ (reference sequence). DNA of the CDR3: TGTGCCAGCAGCGCAAGCACAGATACGCAGTATTTT. Its translation is CASSASTDTQYF.

The chain joins TRBV30 to TRBJ2-2; 8 bases align to TRBD1. Germline V gives CDR1 GTSNPN, CDR2 SVGIG (reference sequence). The CDR3 has 15 residues. V was clipped by 8 bases and J by 7 bases; unmatched bases: 15. The CDR3 coding sequence is TGTGCCGTACCCACCGGACAGGGCAAAGGCGGGGAGCTGTTTTTT. This gives the protein CAVPTGQGKGGELFF. Looking up the rest from reference TRBV30 and TRBJ2-2 gives the full variable domain: SQTIHQWPATLVQPVGSPLSLECTVEGTSNPNLYWYRQAAGRGLQLLFYSVGIGQISSEVPQNLSASRPQDRQFILSSKKLLLSDSGFYLCAVPTGQGKGGELFFGEGSRLTVL.

This rearrangement joins TRBV6-5 to TRBJ1-1; tentatively, D is TRBD1 (5 bases). The CDR3 is made up of 12 amino acids. Germline values: CDR1 MNHEY, CDR2 SVGAGI. Trimming stripped 6 bases from V and 11 bases from J, with 16 bases between. As DNA, the CDR3 is TGTGCCAGCAGCCGGGACCAAGAGAAGGCTTTCTTT. This encodes CASSRDQEKAFF.

V is TRBV25-1 and J is TRBJ2-3; 10 nucleotides align to TRBD1. J gave up 7 bases and V 5 bases, and 12 bases lay outside the gene matches. CDR1 and CDR2 from the germline V gene are MGHDK and SYGVNS. The CDR3 totals 16 residues. The DNA of the CDR3 is TGTGCCAGCAGTCCCTGGGACAGGGGTGTGATAAATACGCAGTATTTT. As protein: CASSPWDRGVINTQYF.

The rearrangement uses TRBV5-6 and TRBJ2-1; TRBD1 matches at 9 bases. Germline values: CDR1 SGHDT, CDR2 YYEEEE. Unmatched junction bases numbered 3, after V lost 2 bases and J lost 3 bases. The CDR3 totals 15 residues. CDR3 protein: CASSFDRGNYNEQFF. CDR3 sequence (DNA): TGTGCCAGCAGCTTCGACAGGGGGAACTACAATGAGCAGTTCTTC.

V usage is TRBV27 and J usage is TRBJ2-1; TRBD2 matches 8 bases. The CDR3 is 15 amino acids. V was clipped by 3 bases and J by 9 bases; unmatched bases: 10. Germline assignment: CDR1 MNHEY and CDR2 SMNVEV (reference sequence). For the CDR3, the DNA is TGTGCCAGCAGTTTTGCGGGGGGAGGTAGCGGTGAGCAGTTCTTC. Translation gives CASSFAGGGSGEQFF.

The V gene is TRBV21-1, the J gene TRBJ2-7. TRBV21-1 is a recognized pseudogene. The CDR3 runs 14 residues. This chain's CDR3 is CASRRGTDIYEQYF. Here the CDR3 DNA reads TGTGCCAGCCGCAGGGGGACGGATATCTACGAGCAGTACTTC.

The genes are TRBV7-9 and TRBJ2-7; D may be TRBD2 (5 bases). The CDR3 has 14 amino acids. CDR1 SEHNR and CDR2 FQNEAQ come from the germline V gene (reference sequence). Trimming left V 1 base short and J 5 bases short, with 12 bases between. CDR3 in amino acids: CASSLDRAEDEQYF. The CDR3, as DNA: TGTGCCAGCAGCTTAGATAGGGCGGAGGACGAGCAGTACTTC.

This chain uses TRBV27 with TRBJ2-1; 11 bases are shared with TRBD2. CDR1 is MNHEY and CDR2 is SMNVEV in the germline V gene (reference sequence). J gave up 7 bases and V 2 bases, and 10 bases lay outside the gene matches. The CDR3 has 17 residues. CDR3 sequence: CASSLNLAGGRGNEQFF. The CDR3 DNA is TGTGCCAGCAGTTTAAACCTAGCGGGAGGAAGAGGGAATGAGCAGTTCTTC.

The chain links TRBV7-2 to TRBJ2-5; D possibly corresponds to TRBD1 (6 bases). Germline CDR1 reads SGHTA; CDR2 reads FQGNSA. The CDR3 has 14 amino acids. V gave up 6 bases and J gave up 4 bases, with 15 bases separating them. The DNA of the CDR3 is TGTGCCAGCAGAACCAACAGGGAGTCAGAGACCCAGTACTTC. Translated: CASRTNRESETQYF.

This clone was seen just once. The chain combines TRBV4-2 with TRBJ2-2; 15 bases are a match to TRBD2. The CDR3 loop spans 19 amino acids. The germline V gene encodes CDR1 LGHNA and CDR2 YNFKEQ. The V gene end was trimmed by 4 bases and the J gene end by 1 base; junction bases not matched to a gene: 7. The CDR3 DNA sequence: TGTGCCAGCAGCCCGTTGGGACTAGCGGGAGGATTGAACACCGGGGAGCTGTTTTTT. Translating gives CASSPLGLAGGLNTGELFF.

The chain is built from TRBV28 and TRBJ2-7; possibly TRBD1 or TRBD2 for D (5 bases each). The germline gives CDR1 MDHEN, CDR2 SYDVKM. The CDR3 consists of 14 residues. The V end was cut by 7 bases, the J end by 6 bases, with 19 bases between. CDR3 residues: CASTLGTLGPEQYF. CDR3 in DNA: TGTGCCAGCACCTTGGGGACCCTGGGACCCGAGCAGTACTTC.

The chain combines TRBV5-6 with TRBJ1-1; D is ambiguous. The CDR3 is 14 amino acids. Germline V gives CDR1 SGHDT, CDR2 YYEEEE. The V end lost 4 bases, the J end lost 3 bases, and 13 bases lay between the germline ends. Here the CDR3 DNA reads TGTGCCAGCAGCGCGGAGAATATCCACACTGAAGCTTTCTTT. Its protein product is CASSAENIHTEAFF.

This chain links TRBV27 with TRBJ1-5, with D unclear. This CDR3 comprises 14 residues. Trimming pared 4 bases from V and 3 bases from J, leaving 10 bases between. Germline CDR1 reads MNHEY; CDR2 reads SMNVEV (reference sequence). Written as DNA, the CDR3 is TGTGCCAGCAGTTCTTTGGAATCCAATCAGCCCCAGCATTTT. It yields the protein CASSSLESNQPQHF.

This chain uses TRBV19 with TRBJ1-1, with 7 bases matching TRBD1. V lost 7 bases, J lost 11 bases, and 16 bases stayed unmatched. Per the germline V gene, CDR1 is LNHDA and CDR2 is SQIVND (reference sequence). CDR3 length: 14 residues. CDR3 nucleotides: TGTGCCAGTACCCAATCCGGGACAGCCGTTTGGGCTTTCTTT. This translates into CASTQSGTAVWAFF.

There are many counts of this clone. The rearrangement joins TRBV28 to TRBJ2-5; D could derive from TRBD1 or TRBD2 (5 bases each). Germline loops: CDR1 MDHEN, CDR2 SYDVKM. The V and J ends lost 2 bases and 1 base respectively, with 11 bases between them. This CDR3 is built from 15 residues. The CDR3 here is CASSLRSGGQETQYF. For the CDR3, the DNA is TGTGCCAGCAGTTTAAGGAGTGGGGGCCAAGAGACCCAGTACTTC.

CDR3 sequence (DNA): TGTGCCAGTAGTATAGCCCTTGGGGATAGCAATCAGCCCCAGCATTTT. The encoded protein is CASSIALGDSNQPQHF. This rearrangement joins TRBV19 to TRBJ1-5; D call uncertain. The V and J ends lost 1 base and 0 bases respectively, with 10 bases between them. The CDR3 covers 16 residues. Germline CDR1 and CDR2: LNHDA and SQIVND (reference sequence). The whole variable domain, filled in from reference TRBV19 and TRBJ1-5, reads DGGITQSPKYLFRKEGQNVTLSCEQNLNHDAMYWYRQDPGQGLRLIYYSQIVNDFQKGDIAEGYSVSREKKESFPLTVTSAQKNPTAFYLCASSIALGDSNQPQHFGDGTRLSIL.

The CDR3, as DNA: TGCGCCAGCAGCTTGGAGGGGGCGGGCTACAATGAGCAGTTCTTC. Encoded protein: CASSLEGAGYNEQFF. The chain recombines TRBV5-1 with TRBJ2-1; 7 nucleotides align to TRBD1. CDR3 length: 15 residues. CDR1 is SGHRS, CDR2 YFSETQ, per germline. The V and J ends lost 0 bases and 3 bases, in that order; junction bases with no gene match: 3.

The V and J genes are TRBV27 and TRBJ1-5; 10 bases map to TRBD1. The CDR3 sequence is 15 residues long. CDR1 and CDR2 from the germline V gene are MNHEY and SMNVEV (reference sequence). With 3 bases clipped from V and 6 bases from J, the junction kept 5 bases outside the gene matches. CDR3 residues: CASSFGQGGGQPQHF. CDR3 sequence (DNA): TGTGCCAGCAGTTTCGGACAGGGGGGTGGTCAGCCCCAGCATTTT.

The CDR3 coding sequence is TGTGCCAGCAGTCGGACGGGACATGCAGCGGGAGGCTACACCTTC. Protein product: CASSRTGHAAGGYTF. The chain joins TRBV6-5 to TRBJ1-2; a possible D gene is TRBD1 (6 bases). CDR1 and CDR2 (germline): MNHEY, SVGAGI. Trimming took 5 bases from V and 8 from J, leaving 21 bases between them. The CDR3 loop spans 15 amino acids.

This clone was counted a single time. This sequence joins TRBV19 and TRBJ2-5; tentative D call: TRBD1 (6 bases). CDR1 is LNHDA and CDR2 is SQIVND in the germline V gene (reference sequence). The CDR3 consists of 14 residues. V lost 3 bases to trimming and J lost 0 bases, with 8 bases between them. CDR3 loop: CASSMTGHQETQYF. The CDR3 coding sequence is TGTGCCAGTAGTATGACAGGTCACCAAGAGACCCAGTACTTC.

The chain joins TRBV27 to TRBJ1-2, with D uncertain. CDR3 size: 16 residues. Trimming cost V 5 bases and J 6 bases, with 22 bases left between them. In germline, CDR1 is MNHEY, CDR2 SMNVEV (reference sequence). CDR3 amino acids: CASSPYISGGFDGYTF. The CDR3 DNA reads TGTGCCAGCAGTCCGTACATTTCGGGTGGGTTCGATGGCTACACCTTC.